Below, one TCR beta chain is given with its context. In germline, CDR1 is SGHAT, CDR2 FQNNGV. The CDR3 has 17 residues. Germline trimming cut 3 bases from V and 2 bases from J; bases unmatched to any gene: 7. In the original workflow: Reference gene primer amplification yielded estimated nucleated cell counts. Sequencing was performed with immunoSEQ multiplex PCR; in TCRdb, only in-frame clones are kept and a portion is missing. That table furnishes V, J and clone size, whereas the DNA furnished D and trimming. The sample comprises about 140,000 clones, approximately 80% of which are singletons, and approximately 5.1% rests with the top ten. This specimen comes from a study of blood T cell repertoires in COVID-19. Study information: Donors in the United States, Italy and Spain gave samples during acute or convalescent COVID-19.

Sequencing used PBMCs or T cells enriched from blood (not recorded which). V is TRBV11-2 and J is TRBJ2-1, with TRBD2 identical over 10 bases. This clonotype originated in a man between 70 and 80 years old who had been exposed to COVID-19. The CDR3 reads CASSFASGRSTYNEQFF. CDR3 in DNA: TGTGCCAGCAGCTTTGCTAGCGGGAGAAGTACCTACAATGAGCAGTTCTTC.